This note documents a single T cell receptor (beta chain) sequence. In the authors' methods: Estimation of nucleated cell counts relied on the amplification of reference gene primers. Here immunoSEQ multiplex PCR was the method, and the copy in TCRdb shows in-frame clones only, minus some. D and trimming come from the DNA, and the V and J calls and clone size come from that table. Among under 150,000 clones listed, 84% were seen once. The entry originates in a study of blood T cell repertoires in COVID-19. Study-wide context: The origin of the acute and convalescent COVID-19 samples was the United States, Italy and Spain. T cells, B-cell-depleted T cells, or PBMCs supplied cDNA or gDNA.

The trim removed 6 bases at V and 6 bases at J, leaving 14 bases unmatched. Per the germline V gene, CDR1 is SGHDT and CDR2 is YYEEEE. The CDR3 length is 16 residues. The sample taken for sequencing was peripheral blood. The V and J genes are TRBV5-6 and TRBJ1-5; 8 bases agree with TRBD1. This sequence was found in a human donor in a cohort sampled during active COVID-19. CDR3 coding DNA: TGTGCCAGCACCGTCGGGGTGGACAGGGAAGCTCAGCCCCAGCATTTT. Translating it yields CASTVGVDREAQPQHF.